The 8 T cell receptor beta chains reported below all come from one sample, sequenced in a study of breast tumors, draining lymph nodes, adjacent tissues. TCRdb recomputed calls from the multiplex PCR reads with MiXCR, one row per CDR3 protein. The sample records under 350,000 distinct CDR3 sequences, more than 30% being singletons. The lymph nodes were axillary draining lymph nodes from breast cancer patients. The sample consisted of axillary lymph node tissue. These TCRs come from a female donor with breast cancer. Some clones in this sample may be carry-over from other donors' samples.

Many counts were recorded for this clonotype. J is TRBJ2-1 and V is TRBV20-1; no firm D call. Trimming left V 3 bases short and J 8 bases short, with 5 bases between. Germline CDR1 reads DFQATT; CDR2 reads SNEGSKA (reference sequence). There are 10 residues in the CDR3. In DNA, the CDR3 is TGCAGTGCTAGCGACGATGAGCAGTTCTTC. Its protein product is CSASDDEQFF.

On this clonotype itself: This may stem from a read error, because a much larger clone lies one nucleotide away. The V call is TRBV5-4, the J call TRBJ2-7; D is undetermined. Germline V gives CDR1 SGHNT, CDR2 YYREEE (reference sequence). CDR3 size: 16 residues. Trimming removed 4 bases from V and 0 bases from J, with 17 bases in between. The CDR3 is CASSRTSAQSSYEQYF. Here the CDR3 DNA reads TGTGCCAGCAGCCGGACCTCGGCCCAAAGCTCCTACGAGCAGTACTTC.

This clonotype was detected many times. This sequence joins TRBV9 and TRBJ2-7; D may be TRBD1 (6 bases). V gave up 0 bases and J gave up 0 bases, with 13 bases separating them. CDR3 length equals 16 residues. From germline, CDR1 is SGDLS and CDR2 YYNGEE. The CDR3 spells CASSVDGDMLSYEQYF. The CDR3 DNA follows: TGTGCCAGCAGCGTAGACGGGGACATGCTCTCCTACGAGCAGTACTTC. Full variable domain (remainder filled in from reference TRBV9 and TRBJ2-7): DSGVTQTPKHLITATGQRVTLRCSPRSGDLSVYWYQQSLDQGLQFLIQYYNGEERAKGNILERFSAQQFPDLHSELNLSSLELGDSALYFCASSVDGDMLSYEQYFGPGTRLTVT.

V is TRBV24-1 and J is TRBJ2-3, with unresolved D. The CDR3 extends over 15 amino acids. CDR1 is KGHDR, CDR2 SFDVKD, per germline. The ends were cut back, 5 bases at V and 0 bases at J, with 11 bases in the middle. Here the CDR3 reads CATSAQDVSTDTQYF. CDR3 nucleotides: TGTGCCACCAGTGCTCAGGACGTAAGCACAGATACGCAGTATTTT.

This clonotype was seen at least ten times. This sequence joins TRBV11-1 and TRBJ2-1, with D perhaps given as TRBD1 or TRBD2 (5 bases each). Germline V gene data show CDR1 as SGHAT and CDR2 as FQDESV (reference sequence). With 5 bases removed from V and 8 bases from J, the gap between germline ends came to 19 bases. The CDR3 consists of 15 residues. The CDR3 is CASSARDRGSHEQFF. The CDR3 DNA is TGTGCCAGCAGCGCCCGGGACCGAGGGTCACATGAGCAGTTCTTC.

CDR3 sequence: CASSRAGGPTKRPLHF. CDR3 coding DNA: TGTGCCAGCAGCCGAGCGGGAGGGCCGACCAAGAGACCCCTCCACTTT. The V and J genes are TRBV7-8 and TRBJ1-6; D gene unclear. The CDR3 runs to 16 residues. Germline V gene sequence: CDR1 SGHVS, CDR2 FQNEAQ. V gave up 5 bases and J gave up 12 bases, with 23 bases separating them.

The chain is built from TRBV30 and TRBJ2-1; TRBD2 aligns across 12 bases. Germline V gives CDR1 GTSNPN, CDR2 SVGIG (reference sequence). The CDR3 extends over 15 amino acids. V lost 8 bases to trimming and J lost 5 bases; unmatched junction nucleotides: 10. CDR3 sequence reads: CATRGLAGGHNEQFF. CDR3 DNA sequence: TGTGCCACCCGGGGGCTAGCGGGAGGGCACAATGAGCAGTTCTTC.

Of note for this clonotype: As the CDR3 is not closed by the conserved phenylalanine or tryptophan, this likely results from a read error. V and J are TRBV11-2 and TRBJ1-1; no clear D gene. The V end lost 5 bases, the J end lost 6 bases, and 16 bases lay between the germline ends. The CDR3 has 14 residues. The germline gives CDR1 SGHAT, CDR2 FQNNGV. The CDR3 bases are TGTGCCAGCAGCCCCCCCGGGAGGGTATCTGAAGCTTTCTCT. Amino acids: CASSPPGRVSEAFS.